Shown below are 16 T cell receptor beta chains from a single sample sequenced in a study of blood T cell repertoires in COVID-19. The data were produced by immunoSEQ multiplex PCR, yet TCRdb's version contains in-frame clones alone and is incomplete. The sample lists some 250,000 clones, 85% to 90% occurring once. The specimen was peripheral blood. These receptors all stem from a woman under 40 with COVID-19, enrolled during active disease.

The rearrangement joins TRBV10-3 to TRBJ2-7; weak D call: TRBD1 (6 bases). The CDR3 contains 16 residues. V lost 3 bases, J lost 1 base, and 16 bases lay in between. Per the germline V gene, CDR1 is ENHRY and CDR2 is SYGVKD. Here the CDR3 DNA reads TGTGCCATCAGTGATTCGGGGCAGGGGCAATCCTACGAGCAGTACTTC. Translated: CAISDSGQGQSYEQYF.

This chain joins TRBV7-2 and TRBJ1-2, with TRBD1 identical over 7 bases. The CDR3 has 14 amino acids. Looked up from germline, CDR1 is SGHTA and CDR2 is FQGNSA. V shed 0 bases and J 8 bases; nucleotides not matched to a gene: 6. The CDR3 DNA reads TGTGCCAGCAGCTTAGCGGGTACAGGGGCAGGCTACACCTTC. Its protein product is CASSLAGTGAGYTF. The entire variable domain, with the rest obtained from reference TRBV7-2 and TRBJ1-2, is as follows: GAGVSQSPSNKVTEKGKDVELRCDPISGHTALYWYRQSLGQGLEFLIYFQGNSAPDKSGLPSDRFSAERTGGSVSTLTIQRTQQEDSAVYLCASSLAGTGAGYTFGSGTRLTVV.

The V call is TRBV4-2, the J call TRBJ1-1; D is ambiguous. This CDR3 region has 15 residues. Germline loops: CDR1 LGHNA, CDR2 YNFKEQ. Trimming pared 0 bases from V and 2 bases from J, leaving 10 bases between. CDR3 region: CASSQDPNSNTEAFF. The CDR3 DNA follows: TGTGCCAGCAGCCAAGATCCGAACTCAAACACTGAAGCTTTCTTT.

The chain is built from TRBV6-5 and TRBJ1-2; the D is unclear. The CDR3 runs 12 residues. Between the trimmed V and J ends, which lost 9 bases and 4 bases, there was a span of 12 bases. Germline V gene lookup returns CDR1 MNHEY and CDR2 SVGAGI. CDR3 nucleotides: TGTGCCAGTTGGGTACAGATCTATGGCTACACCTTC. Protein sequence: CASWVQIYGYTF.

V and J are TRBV4-1 and TRBJ1-4; possible D gene TRBD1, 5 bases. CDR1 and CDR2 from the germline V gene are MGHRA and YSYEKL. The CDR3 has 17 amino acids. The V and J ends lost 0 bases and 5 bases respectively, with 16 bases between them. In DNA, the CDR3 is TGCGCCAGCAGCCAAGATGGGGGAGGGAATAGAAATGAAAAACTGTTTTTT. It codes for CASSQDGGGNRNEKLFF.

The rearrangement uses TRBV12-3 or TRBV12-4 and TRBJ1-5; TRBD1 matches 7 bases. J was trimmed by 5 bases and V by 5 bases; bases with no gene match: 3. The CDR3 is 13 residues long. The CDR3 region is CASSRRGYQPQHF. The CDR3 DNA reads as TGTGCCAGCAGTCGCAGGGGGTATCAGCCCCAGCATTTT.

The genes are TRBV10-3 and TRBJ1-1; tentatively, D is TRBD1 (6 bases). The ends were cut back, 6 bases at V and 4 bases at J, with 12 bases in the middle. CDR3 size: 13 residues. Looked up from germline, CDR1 is ENHRY and CDR2 is SYGVKD. The CDR3 region is CAIRPLGGTEAFF. DNA for the CDR3: TGTGCCATCAGGCCCTTAGGGGGCACTGAAGCTTTCTTT.

This clone was observed a handful of times. The rearrangement uses TRBV6-5 and TRBJ2-2; D is perhaps TRBD2 (6 bases). The germline gives CDR1 MNHEY, CDR2 SVGAGI. The ends were cut back, 3 bases at V and 1 base at J, with 9 bases in the middle. The CDR3 covers 15 residues. The CDR3 reads CASSYGTRNTGELFF. DNA for the CDR3: TGTGCCAGCAGTTATGGGACTCGGAACACCGGGGAGCTGTTTTTT.

This rearrangement joins TRBV18 to TRBJ2-7, with D possibly TRBD1 on 5 matching bases. The CDR3 has 15 residues. V was pared by 3 bases and J by 4 bases, with 16 bases between. Germline V lookup: CDR1 KGHSH, CDR2 LQKENI. CDR3 sequence: CASSPAGHKTYEQYF. For the CDR3, the DNA is TGTGCCAGCTCACCGGCTGGACACAAAACTTACGAGCAGTACTTC.

This chain joins TRBV29-1 and TRBJ2-1, with D possibly matching TRBD2 (5 bases). Germline CDR1 SQVTM, CDR2 ANQGSEA. This CDR3 comprises 10 residues. Trimming stripped 6 bases from V and 12 bases from J, with 12 bases between. CDR3 coding DNA: TGCAGCGTCCCCGGAGAGGGGCAGTTCTTC. Protein: CSVPGEGQFF.

The chain carries TRBV5-5 and TRBJ2-5, with D possibly being TRBD2 (5 bases). Germline values: CDR1 SGHKS, CDR2 YYEKEE (reference sequence). Trimming shortened V by 0 bases and J by 9 bases, and 18 bases separated the two germline ends. The CDR3 is 15 residues long. The CDR3 sequence is CASSLDLAPVWAQYF. The DNA for the CDR3 is TGTGCCAGCAGCTTGGATCTAGCTCCTGTTTGGGCCCAGTACTTC.

The table lists this clone with a count of one. This chain connects TRBV6-5 to TRBJ2-4; the match to TRBD2 covers 10 bases. The germline CDR1 and CDR2 sequences are MNHEY and SVGAGI. V trimming: 2 bases; J trimming: 8 bases; junction bases outside the gene matches: 9. The CDR3 runs to 16 residues. The CDR3 nucleotides read TGTGCCAGCAGTTACCAAGCGGGGGGGCCCGGGGACATTCAGTACTTC. Translation gives CASSYQAGGPGDIQYF.

The V and J genes are TRBV7-2 and TRBJ2-5; the match to TRBD1 covers 10 bases. Trimming removed 5 bases from V and 6 bases from J; junction bases left unmatched: 12. Germline CDR1 reads SGHTA; CDR2 reads FQGNSA. This CDR3 contains 16 residues. CDR3 bases: TGTGCCAGCAGCGACCTCGGGACAGGGGTAGCGAAGACCCAGTACTTC. Its translation is CASSDLGTGVAKTQYF.

The genes are TRBV3-1 (or the pseudogene TRBV3-2) and TRBJ2-3; D is uncertain. Germline values: CDR1 LGHDT, CDR2 YNNKEL (reference sequence). This CDR3 has 14 amino acids. The V end lost 3 bases, the J end lost 3 bases, and 10 bases lay between the germline ends. The CDR3 bases are TGTGCCAGCAGCCAGCGCGTAGAAACAGATACGCAGTATTTT. This sequence encodes CASSQRVETDTQYF.

The chain carries TRBV6-5 and TRBJ1-6; the match to TRBD1 covers 7 bases. Germline loops: CDR1 MNHEY, CDR2 SVGAGI. Unmatched junction bases numbered 2, after V lost 5 bases and J lost 7 bases. This CDR3 has 13 residues. The CDR3 coding sequence is TGTGCCAGCAGTAACAGGGGAAATTCACCCCTCCACTTT. Protein product: CASSNRGNSPLHF.

The J gene is TRBJ2-2, the V gene TRBV24-1, with 10 nucleotides matching TRBD2. Per germline, CDR1 KGHDR and CDR2 SFDVKD. Unmatched junction bases numbered 2, after V lost 4 bases and J lost 1 base. This CDR3 has 16 amino acids. The CDR3 region has the DNA TGTGCCACCAGTGACCGACTAGCGGGGAACACCGGGGAGCTGTTTTTT. It translates to CATSDRLAGNTGELFF.